This T cell receptor beta chain was sequenced in a study of T cell repertoires in cytomegalovirus infection. On the study more broadly: Signatures in public TCR beta sequences pointed to both CMV infection and matching HLA type.

The table lists this clonotype with a few counts. Its antigen is still unknown. TCRdb recomputed calls from the reads with MiXCR, one row per CDR3 protein. The sample carries around 240,000 distinct CDR3 sequences, 20% to 25% recorded once. Study-level points and caveats: HLA-C-restricted CMV-specific TCR beta clonotypes were dominant in the ex vivo response. Adding up the frequency of public TCR beta families identified people who carried CMV plus the relevant HLA.

This CDR3 region has 17 residues. The germline CDR1 and CDR2 sequences are SNHLY and FYNNEI. Trimming stripped 2 bases from V and 3 bases from J, with 20 bases between. This clonotype originated in a human donor in good health (CMV status not recorded). Some clones in this sample may be carry-over from other donors' samples. V usage is TRBV2 and J usage is TRBJ2-7; D assignment may be TRBD1 or TRBD2 (5 bases each). The sequenced material came from CD8+ T cells from PBMCs. The CDR3 DNA is TGTGCCAGCAGTGAAAAGTGGGCAGGGACCTACGGCTACGAGCAGTACTTC. As protein: CASSEKWAGTYGYEQYF.